Listed below are T cell receptor beta chains from one sample, sequenced in a study of CD8 T cells in Susac syndrome. TCRdb reprocessed the immunoSEQ multiplex PCR reads with MiXCR, giving one entry per CDR3 protein. The sample records over 350,000 distinct CDR3 sequences, about 85% being singletons. The sample comprised CD8+ T cells from PBMCs. These receptors came from a human donor with multiple sclerosis. Both conserved end residues are part of each CDR3. Each record gives: clone size, D gene, V gene, J gene, CDR3 DNA, CDR3 protein. A D gene is named only where the DNA matches it firmly. Rows give clone size only sometimes, using once, few, many, or a class for an expanded clone.

clone_size: NA; d_call: NA; v_call: TRBV30; j_call: TRBJ2-7; cdr3_nt: TGTGCCTCGCACGGACAGCACCAATACGAGCAGTACTTC; cdr3_aa: CASHGQHQYEQYF
clone_size: NA; d_call: NA; v_call: TRBV20-1; j_call: TRBJ2-7; cdr3_nt: TGCAGTGCTAGAGATCTATTTACCTATGATTACGAGCAGTACTTC; cdr3_aa: CSARDLFTYDYEQYF
clone_size: NA; d_call: NA; v_call: TRBV6-1; j_call: TRBJ2-1; cdr3_nt: TGTGCCAGCAAGCACTATAGCGGCCCTTCCTACAATGAGCAGTTCTTC; cdr3_aa: CASKHYSGPSYNEQFF
clone_size: NA; d_call: NA; v_call: TRBV29-1; j_call: TRBJ1-3; cdr3_nt: TGCAGCGTTGAAGATGGGGGGCAAGCTGGAAACACCATATATTTT; cdr3_aa: CSVEDGGQAGNTIYF
clone_size: NA; d_call: TRBD1; v_call: TRBV6-1; j_call: TRBJ2-7; cdr3_nt: TGTGCCAGCAGTGCGGGGACAGAAGTCTACGAGCAGTACTTC; cdr3_aa: CASSAGTEVYEQYF
clone_size: once; d_call: NA; v_call: TRBV19; j_call: TRBJ1-2; cdr3_nt: TGTGCCAGTAGCCAATTAGAGACAGGCCTGCTCTATGGCTACACCTTC; cdr3_aa: CASSQLETGLLYGYTF
clone_size: NA; d_call: TRBD1; v_call: TRBV10-3; j_call: TRBJ2-6; cdr3_nt: TGTGCCATCAGTGAGTGGAGGTCAGGGGGACGTAACGGGGCCAACGTCCTGACTTTC; cdr3_aa: CAISEWRSGGRNGANVLTF
clone_size: NA; d_call: NA; v_call: TRBV24-1; j_call: TRBJ2-7; cdr3_nt: TGTGCCACCAACACAGAGAGCTCCTACGAGCAGTACTTC; cdr3_aa: CATNTESSYEQYF
clone_size: NA; d_call: TRBD2; v_call: TRBV15; j_call: TRBJ2-1; cdr3_nt: TGTGCCACCAGCAGAGTTCCTAGCGGGAGGCCCAATGAGCAGTTCTTC; cdr3_aa: CATSRVPSGRPNEQFF
clone_size: NA; d_call: TRBD1; v_call: TRBV28; j_call: TRBJ2-7; cdr3_nt: TGTGCCAGCAGTGTGACAGGGGGCTACGAGCAGTACTTC; cdr3_aa: CASSVTGGYEQYF
clone_size: NA; d_call: NA; v_call: TRBV19; j_call: TRBJ2-7; cdr3_nt: TGTGCCAGTAGCTATAACGTCGGGGTCTACGAGCAGTACTTC; cdr3_aa: CASSYNVGVYEQYF
clone_size: NA; d_call: TRBD1; v_call: TRBV5-4; j_call: TRBJ1-1; cdr3_nt: TGTGCCAGCAGCGCAAAACAGGGGGACACTGAAGCTTTCTTT; cdr3_aa: CASSAKQGDTEAFF
clone_size: NA; d_call: NA; v_call: TRBV19; j_call: TRBJ2-2; cdr3_nt: TGTGCCAGTAGTCCCTCCGGGGAGCTGTTTTTT; cdr3_aa: CASSPSGELFF
clone_size: NA; d_call: TRBD1; v_call: TRBV7-9; j_call: TRBJ1-5; cdr3_nt: TGTGCCAGCAGCTCCCAGACGGGACAGGTGGCACCTAGGAATCAGCCCCAGCATTTT; cdr3_aa: CASSSQTGQVAPRNQPQHF
clone_size: NA; d_call: NA; v_call: TRBV7-9; j_call: TRBJ2-5; cdr3_nt: TGTGCCAGCAGCTTGGCCGCGGGCGGGAAAGAGACCCAGTACTTC; cdr3_aa: CASSLAAGGKETQYF
clone_size: few; d_call: NA; v_call: TRBV4-1; j_call: TRBJ1-1; cdr3_nt: TGCGCCAGCAGCCAAGGAAGATCGAACACTGAAGCTTTCTTT; cdr3_aa: CASSQGRSNTEAFF
clone_size: NA; d_call: NA; v_call: TRBV10-3; j_call: TRBJ1-1; cdr3_nt: TGTGCCATCAGTGAGTCGAGAACGGCTTTCTTT; cdr3_aa: CAISESRTAFF
clone_size: NA; d_call: NA; v_call: TRBV20-1; j_call: TRBJ1-1; cdr3_nt: TGCAGTGCGAACCCTCTCGACAGTCCGAACACTGAAGCTTTCTTT; cdr3_aa: CSANPLDSPNTEAFF
clone_size: NA; d_call: NA; v_call: TRBV5-4; j_call: TRBJ1-6; cdr3_nt: TGTGCCAGCAGCTTACTACAGGGAAACTATAATTCACCCCTCCACTTT; cdr3_aa: CASSLLQGNYNSPLHF
clone_size: NA; d_call: NA; v_call: TRBV19; j_call: TRBJ1-1; cdr3_nt: TGTGCCAGTAGTATCTCCGGGACAATGAACACTGAAGCTTTCTTT; cdr3_aa: CASSISGTMNTEAFF
clone_size: NA; d_call: TRBD1; v_call: TRBV12-3/TRBV12-4; j_call: TRBJ2-1; cdr3_nt: TGTGCCAGCAGTCTTCAGACAGGGTTTCTCAATGAGCAGTTCTTC; cdr3_aa: CASSLQTGFLNEQFF
clone_size: NA; d_call: NA; v_call: TRBV2; j_call: TRBJ2-2; cdr3_nt: TGTGCCCAGCCAGGCCAAGTAAGCGGGGAGCTGTTTTTT; cdr3_aa: CAQPGQVSGELFF
clone_size: NA; d_call: NA; v_call: TRBV24-1; j_call: TRBJ1-2; cdr3_nt: TGTGCCACTTCCGGAGACGACTTTGAGGGCTACACCTTC; cdr3_aa: CATSGDDFEGYTF
clone_size: NA; d_call: NA; v_call: TRBV27; j_call: TRBJ2-3; cdr3_nt: TGTGCCAGCAGTCCCAGAATCACAGATACGCAGTATTTT; cdr3_aa: CASSPRITDTQYF
clone_size: NA; d_call: NA; v_call: TRBV12-3/TRBV12-4; j_call: TRBJ2-4; cdr3_nt: TGTGCCAGCAGTGCGGGACCCCGGGGGCTACCCAAAAACATTCAGTACTTC; cdr3_aa: CASSAGPRGLPKNIQYF
clone_size: NA; d_call: TRBD2; v_call: TRBV27; j_call: TRBJ2-1; cdr3_nt: TGTGCCAGCAGTTTATCAGCCGTGACGGGGGGGGGCAATGAGCAGTTCTTC; cdr3_aa: CASSLSAVTGGGNEQFF
clone_size: NA; d_call: NA; v_call: TRBV6-1; j_call: TRBJ1-1; cdr3_nt: TGTGCCAGCAGCCGCCCCCGGACCTTGAACACTGAAGCTTTCTTT; cdr3_aa: CASSRPRTLNTEAFF
clone_size: NA; d_call: TRBD2; v_call: TRBV4-1; j_call: TRBJ2-1; cdr3_nt: TGCGCCAGCAGCCAAGATCAAGGGGGGACTAGCGGAGGCCCTTACAATGAGCAGTTCTTC; cdr3_aa: CASSQDQGGTSGGPYNEQFF
clone_size: NA; d_call: TRBD2; v_call: TRBV19; j_call: TRBJ2-1; cdr3_nt: TGTGCCAGTAGTATCCCCGGACTAGATTACAATGAGCAGTTCTTC; cdr3_aa: CASSIPGLDYNEQFF